This note documents a single T cell receptor (beta chain) sequence. The antigen it recognizes is unknown. Base qualities are not recorded, but no much larger clone differs from it by a single base. The cohort consisted of 650 to 700 healthy bone marrow donors. Cohort members were all nominally healthy when sampled, although unrecorded immune exposures were likely present. The donor was CMV seropositive and was included in the group of 250 to 300 seropositive cohort members. A peripheral blood sample was collected from each donor, and TCR beta sequencing was performed on peripheral blood mononuclear cells. The Qiagen DNeasy Blood Extraction Kit was used to extract genomic DNA from the blood cell samples. This entry belongs to a study of cytomegalovirus exposure and HLA in healthy donors (dated by TCRdb to the late 2010s). Regarding the study in general: An earlier analysis of 587 of the donors reported around 280 Gb of sequence data and around 100 million unique TCR beta sequences obtained from about 200 million T cells. An early release covering roughly 600 HLA-typed donors comprised about 290 gigabases of sequencing data and 85 million or so unique TCR sequences. Of the approximately 400 genotyped donors, more than 75% were placed in the genetic ancestry cluster associated with self-reported Caucasian donors. The study aimed to test whether signatures of past pathogen exposure could be identified by cataloging public T cell receptors. Using immunosequencing, the study profiled T cell repertoires from fewer than 700 subjects and related those repertoires to cytomegalovirus serostatus. A separate validation cohort of 100 to 150 different subjects was used in addition to the roughly 620-subject first cohort. To predict cytomegalovirus infection status, the study brought together high-throughput TCR immunosequencing, statistical association of individual TCRs with disease status, and machine learning. To study patterns of TCR occurrence, a later analysis re-analyzed previously published TCR beta repertoires from 650 to 750 donors and added high-resolution HLA genotyping. Rather than drawing on any new phenotypic data, the later analysis identified candidate immune exposures from TCR beta sequences and the way those sequences occurred across donors. An earlier analysis of approximately 580 of the donors used high-throughput TCR beta sequencing to judge whether each TCR beta V gene segment behaved as functional or pseudogenic. Donor age, sex, ethnicity and CMV serostatus were compiled alongside the repertoire data. Genome-wide SNP genotypes for about 65% of the roughly 670 donors were used in a later genetic analysis, which treated that subset as a discovery cohort. All discovery cohort repertoires had been generated on a single sequencing platform. HLA typing included class I and class II loci at four-digit resolution. Typing coverage varied by locus: about 620-630 donors for A, B, C, DRB1 and DQB1; about 520 for DQA1; about 600 for DPA1; 400 to 480 for DPB1. About 5 DR-DQ haplotypes were handled as single units for association and clustering, since linkage in the cohort was strong. Across around 400 genotyped donors of the cohort, an average of roughly 250,000 unique TCR beta nucleotide sequences per donor were sequenced, and around 19% of those sequences were non-productive.

The CDR3 goes from the cysteine to the phenylalanine over 13 residues. Here the CDR3 DNA is all that survives: 39 bases in frame from base 1. CDR1 is given as MNHEY and CDR2 as SMNVEV, both from the germline V gene (reference sequence). Trimming at the junction amounts to 3 bases on V and 2 bases on J, and the germline ends lie 8 bases apart. The investigation overall reported the following: A total of 164 TCR beta chains were listed by the study as associated with cytomegalovirus. In a later analysis, most CMV-associated TCR beta chains were found to appear HLA-restricted, with HLA associations seemingly driven largely by CMV exposure. Because HLA typing was unavailable for some donors at each locus, only the typed subset was used in association tests. Presence/absence analyses assumed roughly uniform sequencing depth across donors, an assumption that may not hold. Three of the identified cytomegalovirus-associated TCR beta chains were confirmed in vitro to be specific for cytomegalovirus antigens. When HLA alleles, especially DR and DQ, strongly co-occurred, attributing TCR associations to individual alleles was difficult. V-gene and J-gene trimming of TCR beta chains was associated with a missense DCLRE1C variant in a later genetic analysis, and the association was replicated in an independent cohort. The 87-base-pair reads could not distinguish some IMGT-functional V segments, including TRBV6-2 and TRBV6-3, so those segments were excluded. A further reported finding was that TCR beta sequences accurately predicted the HLA-A and HLA-B alleles for most subjects in the first cohort. A later analysis associated some 17,000 TCR beta sequences with specific HLA alleles at a false discovery rate of 0.05. The authors suggested that the approach could potentially be extended to other disease states and immunological phenotypes. An earlier analysis of 450 to 750 of the donors showed that most TCR beta V segments appeared in productive rearrangements either about 87% or about 30% of the time, which broadly matched IMGT annotations. Compared with the roughly 700-donor mean, donors in an Asian-associated ancestry cluster had fewer N-insertions in productive TCRs, according to a later genetic analysis. Correlated functional status among segregating V segments might be attributable to linkage disequilibrium, but an unknown experimental factor could not be ruled out. Approximately 16 rarely observed V segments, including chromosome 9 orphons, were excluded from the earlier analysis of approximately 500 of the donors because counts were too low. A later analysis found that HLA-associated TCR beta chains were more clonally expanded and had lower generation probabilities than equally common non-associated chains. Across donors, most TCR sequences were observed very rarely, whereas some public TCRs were present in many individuals. A cluster of highly shared sequence variants was judged likely to be a technical artifact of the sequencing pipeline. This cohort had only TCR beta chains sequenced, and the lack of alpha or paired-chain data limited which features could be detected. A later analysis reported that several top co-occurrence clusters appeared linked to parvovirus B19, influenza, CMV and Epstein-Barr virus. In a later analysis, the rate of TCR association differed among HLA loci, with DRB1 alleles having the most associated TCRs and HLA-C alleles having the fewest. The classifier was reported to diagnose cytomegalovirus status with high specificity and sensitivity in both the original and validation cohorts. For the cohort, immune exposure information was limited to CMV serostatus.

Receptor libraries were prepared by the immunoSEQ multiplex PCR assay. The multiplex PCR relied on a mix of 60 forward primers for TCR Vbeta segments and 13 reverse primers for TCR Jbeta segments. The CDR3 region of rearranged TCR beta genes was amplified from genomic DNA with a multiplex PCR assay. The Illumina HiSeq System was used to sequence the amplified TCR beta libraries as 87-base-pair reads. In the authors' own workflow: A later analysis tallied roughly 78 million unique TCR beta chains across the 600 to 700 repertoires, and approximately 11 million of those chains were shared by two or more donors. A nearest-neighbor algorithm error-corrected the raw reads and collapsed the reads into unique sequences, merging closely related sequences to remove PCR and sequencing errors. To assign V, D and J gene segments, CDR3 sequences were aligned to IMGT reference sequences. Each retained sequence needed at least a six-nucleotide match to both a V gene segment and a J gene segment. A rearrangement counted as productive if the CDR3 had no stop codons and remained in frame with V and J, and every other rearrangement counted as non-productive. CDR3 was defined by IMGT convention, running from the second conserved V-encoded cysteine to the conserved J-encoded phenylalanine. The earlier analysis of a few hundred of the donors excluded any sequence lacking an unambiguous match to a single V gene segment. In an earlier analysis of 587 of the donors, a V segment was called functional when productive rearrangements were above 56.7%, and segregating when the standard deviation between donors exceeded 5%. A statistical classification framework was developed to diagnose cytomegalovirus status using the catalog of TCR beta chain sequences. In a later analysis, TCR nucleotide sequences were compared against IMGT/GENE-DB human TR gene sequences so that V and J genes could be assigned. A later analysis assigned CDR3 sequences and most-parsimonious VDJ recombination scenarios with the TCRdist pipeline. In a later analysis, each TCR beta chain was defined by its CDR3 amino acid sequence together with its V-gene family, and reads lacking a unique V-gene family were excluded. To address suspected cross-contamination and a sequencing artifact, a later analysis removed roughly 580 highly shared, low-generation-probability nucleotide sequences. In a later analysis, a clonal expansion index for each public chain was calculated from normalized within-repertoire ranks of inferred template counts. In a later analysis, generation probabilities were computed using a VDJ recombination model fitted to out-of-frame rearrangements, and the results were checked against IGoR. In a later analysis, hypergeometric tests were used to score TCR-TCR, TCR-HLA and TCR-CMV co-occurrence, with a repertoire-size bias correction applied to TCR pairs. False discovery rates were estimated in a later analysis by permuting HLA or CMV assignments 20 times. In a later analysis, co-occurring TCRs were grouped with DBSCAN, and TCRdist sequence similarity was added when clustering was performed within HLA-allele-positive subsets. For co-occurrence clustering, repertoires with fewer than 30,000 or more than 120,000 public chains were excluded, along with about five repertoires with anomalous nucleotide sharing. TCRdb provides this immuneACCESS table in a form limited to in-frame rearrangements. Some clones are lacking; in checked studies, under half of them reflect an unresolved V gene, and why the rest are absent is not known. That table is the source of V, J and clone size, and D and trimming were worked out from the DNA. This sample gives around 180,000 clones in total; more than 65% of them show up just once. The ten top clones hold 4.5% to 7.5% of the sample.

Sequenced sample: PBMCs. This clonotype was sampled from a woman aged 25 to 45 in good health and CMV-seropositive. The V and J genes are TRBV27 and TRBJ2-7; the D gene cannot be resolved reliably. The CDR3 sequence is CASSFNTAYEQYF. Read as DNA, the sequence is TGTGCCAGCAGTTTCAACACAGCCTACGAGCAGTACTTC.